These T cell receptor beta chains were read from a single sample in a study of blood T cells in healthy people across ages. TCRdb ran MiXCR on the 5' RACE reads and lists one entry per CDR3 protein. The table records 1.6 million or so distinct CDR3 sequences, about 35% of them present only once. Source material: blood. The receptors derive from a woman aged 25-40 years in good health. Each CDR3 is given with its conserved first and last residue. D genes are given only for firm matches. A row's size may be missing; if present it is once, few, many or a size class.

D	size	V	J	DNA	CDR3
-	few	TRBV7-9	TRBJ1-2	TGTGCCAGCAGCCCTCGTGCGGCGCAGGTTGGTGGCTACACCTTC	CASSPRAAQVGGYTF
-	-	TRBV13	TRBJ2-3	TGTGCCAGCAGCCTAGAGGGGCTAGCCGTAGATACGCGGTATTTT	CASSLEGLAVDTRYF
-	few	TRBV20-1	TRBJ2-1	TGCAGTGCTCAGAGCGCAACCCCCTACAATGAGCAGTTCTTC	CSAQSATPYNEQFF
-	-	TRBV20-1	TRBJ2-1	TGCAGTGCTAGAGATTCCGGGTCGAACAATGAGAAGTTCTTC	CSARDSGSNNEKFF
-	many	TRBV18	TRBJ2-1	TGCGCCAGCAGCCCAGTGAGCAACGAGCAGTTCTTC	CASSPVSNEQFF
TRBD1	-	TRBV29-1	TRBJ1-2	TGCAGCGTTGGGGGGACAGGGGGCGACTATGGCTACACCTTC	CSVGGTGGDYGYTF
TRBD2	-	TRBV7-8	TRBJ2-1	TGTGCCAGCAGCCGGACTAGCGAGAGTAGCTCCTACAATGAGCAGTTCTTC	CASSRTSESSSYNEQFF
-	few	TRBV13	TRBJ1-1	TGTGCCAGCAGCTTAGGCCCGGTCTCCCCGAACACTGAAGCTTTCTTT	CASSLGPVSPNTEAFF
TRBD1	-	TRBV10-3	TRBJ1-1	TGTGCCATCCTCGGGACAGGGGGAACTGAAGCTTTCTTT	CAILGTGGTEAFF
-	many	TRBV10-1	TRBJ2-5	TGCGCCAGCAGTGAGTCAATGGGGGGCGCGGAGACCCAGTACTTC	CASSESMGGAETQYF
-	-	TRBV27	TRBJ2-7	TGTGCCAGCAGTTTAAGTCCGGTAAGCTCCTACGTGCAGTACTTC	CASSLSPVSSYVQYF
TRBD1	-	TRBV2	TRBJ2-5	TGTGCCAGCAGTGAGGGACAGGTTGTACAAGAGACCCAGTACTTC	CASSEGQVVQETQYF
TRBD2	-	TRBV5-4	TRBJ2-5	TGTGCCAGCAACTTGGATGGACTAGCGGCCCAAGAGACCCAGTACTTC	CASNLDGLAAQETQYF